The 26 T cell receptor beta chains listed next were all sequenced from one sample in a study of T cells in Graves' hyperthyroidism and ophthalmopathy. Amplified TCR beta CDR3 regions came from RNA transcripts. RT-PCR in the first round (using the HTBI primer set) targeted the TCR CDR3. TCRdb called the multiplex PCR reads again in MiXCR, with one record for every CDR3 protein. This table has approximately 700,000 distinct CDR3 sequences, nearly 45% appearing once. Material for sequencing was peripheral blood or thyroid tissue (not recorded which). These receptors all come from an adult man with Graves' disease, either hyperthyroidism or ophthalmopathy (not recorded which).

The rearrangement links TRBV7-9 to TRBJ1-1, with 7 positions matching TRBD1. Germline assignment: CDR1 SEHNR and CDR2 FQNEAQ (reference sequence). V trimming: 5 bases; J trimming: 0 bases; junction bases outside the gene matches: 9. This CDR3 is 16 amino acids long. CDR3 DNA sequence: TGTGCCAGCAGCCCGACAAGACAGGGAATGAACACTGAAGCTTTCTTT. As protein: CASSPTRQGMNTEAFF. The full variable domain, its missing parts supplied by reference TRBV7-9 and TRBJ1-1, is DTGVSQNPRHKITKRGQNVTFRCDPISEHNRLYWYRQTLGQGPEFLTYFQNEAQLEKSRLLSDRFSAERPKGSFSTLEIQRTEQGDSAMYLCASSPTRQGMNTEAFFGQGTRLTVV.

A remark on this clonotype: A much more abundant neighbour one base away suggests this may be a read error. This sequence joins TRBV29-1 and TRBJ1-1; D remains ambiguous. The CDR3 totals 13 residues. Trimming pared 4 bases from V and 0 bases from J, leaving 9 bases between. Germline lookup yields CDR1 SQVTM and CDR2 ANQGSEA. The CDR3 region is CSVARRLNTEAFF. The CDR3, as DNA: TGCAGCGTTGCACGGCGGTTGAACACTGAAGCTTTCTTT.

About this clonotype itself: This could be a read error, since a much larger clone is one nucleotide away. A read error is likely, as this CDR3 ends without the conserved phenylalanine or tryptophan. The chain couples TRBV7-6 to TRBJ1-1; D is unclear. From germline, CDR1 is SGHVS and CDR2 FNYEAQ. The germline V and J ends were trimmed by 4 bases and 1 base, with 7 bases remaining between them. This CDR3 spans 13 amino acids. The CDR3 sequence is CASSSSENTEAFL. The CDR3 DNA reads TGTGCCAGCAGCTCATCAGAGAACACTGAAGCTTTCCTT.

At least ten counts were recorded for this clonotype. CDR3 residues: CSVDAPRGLGETQYF. The DNA of the CDR3 is TGCAGCGTTGATGCGCCCAGGGGGCTGGGTGAGACCCAGTACTTC. The rearrangement joins TRBV29-1 to TRBJ2-5, with TRBD1 identical over 8 bases. J gave up 5 bases and V 3 bases, and 11 bases lay outside the gene matches. The CDR3 spans 15 residues. Germline loops: CDR1 SQVTM, CDR2 ANQGSEA.

The chain joins TRBV20-1 to TRBJ1-2; D is unresolved. The CDR3 sequence is 9 residues long. Germline loops: CDR1 DFQATT, CDR2 SNEGSKA (reference sequence). Here the CDR3 reads CSANNGYTF. Written as DNA, the CDR3 is TGCAGCGCCAATAATGGCTACACCTTC.

V gene TRBV2 combines with J gene TRBJ1-1; D is unresolved. CDR3 length: 14 amino acids. Germline values: CDR1 SNHLY, CDR2 FYNNEI. V was clipped by 6 bases and J by 6 bases, with 17 bases between them. CDR3 in amino acids: CASSRVGVGPEAFF. The CDR3 DNA sequence: TGTGCCAGCAGCAGAGTCGGAGTGGGTCCTGAAGCTTTCTTT. Complete variable domain (other parts from reference TRBV2 and TRBJ1-1): EPEVTQTPSHQVTQMGQEVILRCVPISNHLYFYWYRQILGQKVEFLVSFYNNEISEKSEIFDDQFSVERPDGSNFTLKIRSTKLEDSAMYFCASSRVGVGPEAFFGQGTRLTVV.

The rearrangement links TRBV7-6 to TRBJ1-5; TRBD1 aligns across 9 bases. Trimming at V came to 8 bases and at J to 7 bases, leaving 12 bases not matched to a gene. The CDR3 is 15 residues long. Germline-derived CDR1 and CDR2 are SGHVS and FNYEAQ. The CDR3 bases are TGTGCCAGCGGAAAAACAGGGGGCGCAGGGCAGCCCCAGCATTTT. Encoded protein: CASGKTGGAGQPQHF.

The J gene is TRBJ1-6, the V gene TRBV29-1; D uncertain. Deletions cut 3 bases from V and 6 bases from J, with 9 bases between. Germline V gene lookup returns CDR1 SQVTM and CDR2 ANQGSEA. This CDR3 comprises 13 residues. CDR3 DNA: TGCAGCGTTGAGGAGAGGGCTAATTCACCCCTCCACTTT. The encoded protein is CSVEERANSPLHF.

There are many counts of this clonotype. The V gene is TRBV29-1, the J gene TRBJ2-5; a weak D match, TRBD2 (6 bases). V was trimmed by 6 bases and J by 4 bases, leaving 15 bases between them. The CDR3 spans 13 residues. CDR1 is SQVTM and CDR2 is ANQGSEA in the germline V gene. CDR3 DNA: TGCAGCGTCGTAGCGGCGTGGCGAGAGACCCAGTACTTC. Translation: CSVVAAWRETQYF.

To note about this clonotype: A read error may explain this, as a much larger clone is one base away. The chain joins TRBV5-6 to TRBJ2-5; D possibly corresponds to TRBD1 (5 bases). Trimming removed 4 bases at V and 0 bases at J, with 10 bases between. This CDR3 contains 14 residues. The V gene's germline CDR1 is SGHDT and CDR2 YYEEEE. As DNA, the CDR3 is TGTGCCAGCAGCATAGGGGCGTACCAAGAGACCCAGTACTTC. This encodes CASSIGAYQETQYF.

The chain joins TRBV20-1 to TRBJ1-2; a possible D gene is TRBD1 (5 bases). Trimming pared 6 bases from V and 3 bases from J, leaving 17 bases between. Germline CDR1 is DFQATT and CDR2 is SNEGSKA (reference sequence). CDR3 length: 14 residues. CDR3: CSARLTGPDYGYTF. CDR3 in DNA: TGCAGTGCACGACTAACAGGCCCGGACTATGGCTACACCTTC.

In its sample, this clonotype was seen a few times. The chain is built from TRBV19 and TRBJ1-1; TRBD1 might be the D (6 bases). V dropped 5 bases and J dropped 1 base, with 14 bases sitting between them. CDR1 LNHDA and CDR2 SQIVND come from the germline V gene (reference sequence). This CDR3 is built from 15 residues. CDR3 loop: CASSFSLDRNTEAFF. DNA of the CDR3: TGTGCCAGTAGTTTCAGCTTGGACAGGAACACTGAAGCTTTCTTT. The full variable domain, with the rest looked up from reference TRBV19 and TRBJ1-1, is DGGITQSPKYLFRKEGQNVTLSCEQNLNHDAMYWYRQDPGQGLRLIYYSQIVNDFQKGDIAEGYSVSREKKESFPLTVTSAQKNPTAFYLCASSFSLDRNTEAFFGQGTRLTVV.

The J gene is TRBJ2-7, the V gene TRBV20-1; TRBD1 agrees at 8 bases. Germline values: CDR1 DFQATT, CDR2 SNEGSKA (reference sequence). The CDR3 contains 15 residues. Losses at the gene ends were 1 base for V and 4 bases for J; bases not matched to a gene: 9. CDR3 bases: TGCAGTGCTAGAGGGCGGACAGGGTTAGTGTACGAGCAGTACTTC. The encoded protein is CSARGRTGLVYEQYF.

This clonotype has just a few counts. This chain uses TRBV6-5 with TRBJ2-5, with TRBD1 matching over 9 bases. Germline V lookup: CDR1 MNHEY, CDR2 SVGAGI. This CDR3 spans 14 amino acids. V lost 5 bases to trimming and J lost 5 bases; unmatched junction nucleotides: 6. The CDR3, as DNA: TGTGCCAGCAGTACAGGGGGCGTAAAGGAGACCCAGTACTTC. It translates to CASSTGGVKETQYF.

V usage is TRBV2 and J usage is TRBJ1-1, with TRBD1 matching over 7 bases. CDR1 SNHLY and CDR2 FYNNEI come from the germline V gene. This CDR3 has 14 residues. The junction had 6 bases not matched to a gene; V was cut back by 7 bases and J by 1 base. CDR3 amino acids: CASTSNRGNTEAFF. The CDR3 DNA sequence: TGTGCCAGCACCTCTAACAGGGGGAACACTGAAGCTTTCTTT.

This clonotype showed up many times. The chain uses TRBV7-9 and TRBJ1-1, with D possibly TRBD1 on 5 matching bases. CDR3 length equals 14 residues. V was pared by 2 bases and J by 1 base, with 8 bases between. Per the germline V gene, CDR1 is SEHNR and CDR2 is FQNEAQ (reference sequence). The CDR3 DNA reads TGTGCCAGCAGCTTAAGAGGGGAGAACACTGAAGCTTTCTTT. It specifies CASSLRGENTEAFF.

This clonotype was detected a few times. The V and J genes are TRBV5-1 and TRBJ1-4, with D uncertain. Germline CDR1 and CDR2: SGHRS and YFSETQ. V shed 1 base and J shed 6 bases, with 10 bases lying between them. The length of the CDR3 is 14 residues. The CDR3 loop reads CASSLMGSDEKLFF. CDR3 coding DNA: TGCGCCAGCAGCTTGATGGGGTCGGATGAAAAACTGTTTTTT.

V and J are TRBV29-1 and TRBJ2-7, with 9 positions matching TRBD2. The CDR3 is 12 amino acids. V shed 6 bases, J shed 6 bases, and the junction held 6 bases outside the gene matches. Germline CDR1 is SQVTM and CDR2 is ANQGSEA. In DNA form, the CDR3 reads TGCAGCGTGCGGGGGGGACAATTCGAGCAGTACTTC. Its protein product is CSVRGGQFEQYF.

This clonotype came up a few times. The chain combines TRBV11-2 with TRBJ1-6; 7 bases are shared with TRBD1. CDR1 is SGHAT, CDR2 FQNNGV, per germline. Trimming cost V 5 bases and J 6 bases; bases outside gene matches: 7. This CDR3 is built from 15 residues. In DNA form, the CDR3 reads TGTGCCAGCAGCGCCAAGGGGGCGCTTAATTCACCCCTCCACTTT. This translates into CASSAKGALNSPLHF.

The genes are TRBV4-1 and TRBJ1-1; D uncertain. The CDR3 totals 12 residues. Trimming removed 3 bases at V and 1 base at J, with 3 bases between. Germline assignment: CDR1 MGHRA and CDR2 YSYEKL. The CDR3 here is CASSHSNTEAFF. As DNA, the CDR3 is TGCGCCAGCAGCCACTCGAACACTGAAGCTTTCTTT.

This chain links TRBV6-1 with TRBJ2-6; D remains ambiguous. V gave up 4 bases and J gave up 3 bases, with 4 bases separating them. Germline loops: CDR1 MNHNS, CDR2 SASEGT. This CDR3 region has 13 residues. The CDR3 sequence: CASSVGGANVLTF. The CDR3 DNA reads TGTGCCAGCAGTGTTGGTGGGGCCAACGTCCTGACTTTC.

A few counts support this clonotype. The DNA of the CDR3 is TGCAGTGCTTCGGAGGGGAGGCGAGAAGCTTTCTTT. It codes for CSASEGRREAFF. The chain employs TRBV20-1 and TRBJ1-1, with D tentatively TRBD1 (5 bases). The CDR3 contains 12 residues. The V gene lost 5 bases and the J gene lost 8 bases, with 15 bases spanning the gap. Germline V gives CDR1 DFQATT, CDR2 SNEGSKA (reference sequence).

V and J are TRBV29-1 and TRBJ1-2; D is undetermined. Germline CDR1 reads SQVTM; CDR2 reads ANQGSEA. The CDR3 contains 11 residues. V was clipped by 3 bases and J by 5 bases, with 7 bases between them. Written as DNA, the CDR3 is TGCAGCGTTGATACGCGGTATGGCTACACCTTC. Translation: CSVDTRYGYTF. Variable domain in full (rest from reference TRBV29-1 and TRBJ1-2): SAVISQKPSRDICQRGTSLTIQCQVDSQVTMMFWYRQQPGQSLTLIATANQGSEATYESGFVIDKFPISRPNLTFSTLTVSNMSPEDSSIYLCSVDTRYGYTFGSGTRLTVV.

The CDR3 region is CASSQQYTNEKLFF. CDR3 DNA sequence: TGTGCCAGCAGCCAACAATACACTAATGAAAAACTGTTTTTT. J is TRBJ1-4 and V is TRBV7-8; D unresolved. Trimming removed 5 bases at V and 2 bases at J, with 9 bases between. The CDR3 has 14 amino acids. CDR1 is SGHVS and CDR2 is FQNEAQ in the germline V gene.

With respect to this clonotype: Given a much more abundant clone one base away, this may be a read error. J is TRBJ2-2 and V is TRBV10-3; 10 bases map to TRBD1. Germline V lookup: CDR1 ENHRY, CDR2 SYGVKD. Trimming removed 6 bases from V and 4 bases from J; junction bases left unmatched: 11. The CDR3 covers 17 residues. CDR3 amino acids: CAISRDRGRWSTGELFF. The CDR3 DNA reads TGTGCCATCAGCCGAGACAGGGGGCGGTGGAGCACCGGGGAGCTGTTTTTT.

This sequence joins TRBV11-2 and TRBJ2-5, with 9 nucleotides matching TRBD1. J lost 4 bases, V lost 7 bases, and 7 bases had no gene match. CDR1 is SGHAT, CDR2 FQNNGV, per germline. CDR3 length: 14 residues. The CDR3 bases are TGTGCCAGCACCCGGACAGGGGTGGGAGAGACCCAGTACTTC. As protein: CASTRTGVGETQYF.